The rows below give T cell receptor beta chains drawn from one sample of a study of blood T cell repertoires in COVID-19. Measured with immunoSEQ multiplex PCR; TCRdb has only the in-frame clones, and not every one. The sample includes some 220,000 clones, 80% to 85% seen only once; the top ten take approximately 5%. Sequenced input: peripheral blood. Receptors were obtained from a woman aged 70-85 years with COVID-19, enrolled during active disease. Each CDR3 is given without its conserved first and last residue. Size is omitted from some rows. Given values are once, few, many or a class for expanded clones.

size	V	CDR3
-	TRBV4-3	ASSQELLMNTEAF
-	TRBV7-2	ASSSGGTANNSPLH
-	TRBV9	ASSVGTGGKANEKLF
-	TRBV5-1	ASSLGGSSYGYT
once	TRBV7-2	ASSFRENQPQH
once	TRBV7-2	ASSSPRQAAYEQY
once	TRBV28	ASSLTGGAGGYT
-	TRBV5-1	ASRYGENEQF
-	TRBV7-2	ASSRGGQETQY
-	TRBV19	ASTLVNSGANVLT
-	TRBV6-6	ASQVSGTNYGYT
-	TRBV7-2	ASSLARISGRAGEQF
-	TRBV28	ASSSAPGSRPLH
-	TRBV4-3	ASSQDLSGAGGDTQY
once	TRBV19	ASSESRGRRMRDEQF
-	TRBV3-1/TRBV3-2	ASSQIGGHEQF
-	TRBV10-3	AISRTSGQEETQY
-	TRBV5-6	ASSLDRATGGYT
-	TRBV18	ASSPPGETQY
-	TRBV19	ASSQGQGEAKNIQY
many	TRBV2	ASTPQSNTGELF
-	TRBV19	ASTKGTGIPNQPQH
once	TRBV30	AWSPLGQGAYSPLH
-	TRBV3-1/TRBV3-2	ASSQVSGTGGGNTEAF
-	TRBV27	ASSLHFRGQHYEQY
-	TRBV7-2	ASSSRLRETQY
-	TRBV28	ASSSRPGPRANYGYT
few	TRBV6-5	ASSYRGQSNEKLF
-	TRBV28	ASGSWGLAGASYNEQF
few	TRBV2	ASSEGAPPLH
-	TRBV9	ASNPRTGIDYT
-	TRBV28	ASCQGSYNEQF
-	TRBV5-4	ATQSNYGYT
-	TRBV5-6	ASSPGTVSNYGYT
-	TRBV5-1	ASSLVPRGQADTWEH
-	TRBV28	ASNSGMTSGKFRYEQY
-	TRBV29-1	SVAGSFTEAF
-	TRBV28	ASSQLGGVYNSPLH
-	TRBV6-2/TRBV6-3	ASRPFQAAYEQY
few	TRBV6-5	ASSYGQGAQGYT